This TCR beta chain originates from a study of response to subunit inactivated influenza vaccine. This clonotype was seen many times. Its antigen remains unknown. Germline values: CDR1 SGHTA, CDR2 FQGNSA. V was clipped by 6 bases and J by 9 bases, with 18 bases between them. The CDR3 loop spans 13 amino acids. One entry per CDR3 protein, called by TCRdb with MiXCR from the RT-PCR reads. The repertoire includes 800,000 or so distinct CDR3 sequences, approximately 21% of them detected once, and 9.5% to 13% sits in the top ten. Study outcomes and limitations: Authors suggested few new T cells are recruited by each seasonal influenza vaccination.

V and J are TRBV7-2 and TRBJ2-7, with D perhaps TRBD1 (5 bases). This sequence was found in a man aged 50-60 years who received an inactivated influenza vaccine. Material: PBMCs from blood, obtained approximately 5 days after vaccination. The CDR3, as DNA: TGTGCCAGCAGTAATGAATTTTCAGGGTCGCAGTACTTC. Its translation is CASSNEFSGSQYF.